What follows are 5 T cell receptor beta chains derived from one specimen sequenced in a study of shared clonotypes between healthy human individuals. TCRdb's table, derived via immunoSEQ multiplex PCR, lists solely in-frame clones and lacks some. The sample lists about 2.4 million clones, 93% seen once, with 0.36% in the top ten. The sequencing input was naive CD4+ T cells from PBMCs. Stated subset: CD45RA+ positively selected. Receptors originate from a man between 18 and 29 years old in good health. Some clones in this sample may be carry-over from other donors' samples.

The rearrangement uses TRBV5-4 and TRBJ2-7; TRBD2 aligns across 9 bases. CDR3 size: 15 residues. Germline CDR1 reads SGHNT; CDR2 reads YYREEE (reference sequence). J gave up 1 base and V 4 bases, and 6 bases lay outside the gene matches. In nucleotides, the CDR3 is TGTGCCAGCAGCAGTGGGCGGGAGGGATCCTACGAGCAGTACTTC. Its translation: CASSSGREGSYEQYF.

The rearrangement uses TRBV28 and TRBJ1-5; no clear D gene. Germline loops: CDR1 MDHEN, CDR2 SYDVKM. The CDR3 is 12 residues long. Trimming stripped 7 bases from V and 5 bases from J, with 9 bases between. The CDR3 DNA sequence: TGTGCCAGCACCATAGATGATCAGCCCCAGCATTTT. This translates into CASTIDDQPQHF.

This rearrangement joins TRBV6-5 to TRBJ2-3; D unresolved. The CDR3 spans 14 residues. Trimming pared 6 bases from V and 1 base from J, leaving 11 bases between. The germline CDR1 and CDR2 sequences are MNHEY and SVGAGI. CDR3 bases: TGTGCCAGCAGGACAATTGGGGGCACAGATACGCAGTATTTT. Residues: CASRTIGGTDTQYF.

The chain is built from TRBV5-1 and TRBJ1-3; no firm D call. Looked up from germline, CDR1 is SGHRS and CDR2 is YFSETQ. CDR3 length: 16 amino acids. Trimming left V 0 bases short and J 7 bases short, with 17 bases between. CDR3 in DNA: TGCGCCAGCAGCTTGGCCGGACCCGATTATGGGAACACCATATATTTT. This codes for CASSLAGPDYGNTIYF.

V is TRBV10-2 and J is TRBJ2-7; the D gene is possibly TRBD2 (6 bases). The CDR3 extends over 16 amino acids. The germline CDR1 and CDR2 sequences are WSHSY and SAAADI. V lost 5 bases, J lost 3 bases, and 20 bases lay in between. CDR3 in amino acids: CASSRNSLAMHYEQYF. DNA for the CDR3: TGCGCCAGCAGTCGGAATAGTCTAGCGATGCACTACGAGCAGTACTTC.